This TCR beta chain was retrieved from a study of T-cell reconstitution after alpha-beta-depleted transplantation in children. Overall study results and limits: Several hundred expanded graft clones reportedly were the source of alpha-beta T cells about two months after transplant. From surviving recipient T cells and thymic progenitors came the high day-60 TCRbeta diversity observed in some patients. Counts and diversity of T cells one year after transplant came mostly from newly produced T cells.

Trimming shortened V by 6 bases and J by 1 base, and 14 bases separated the two germline ends. Germline V gives CDR1 DFQATT, CDR2 SNEGSKA (reference sequence). The CDR3 spans 14 residues. Only a few counts were recorded for this clonotype. The antigen remains undetermined. Unique molecular identifiers were incorporated into the prepared TCRbeta library. TCRdb itself ran the PCR reads through MiXCR, one entry per CDR3 protein. The table has over 100,000 distinct CDR3 sequences, roughly 7.2% seen once. The V gene is TRBV20-1, the J gene TRBJ2-3; D is perhaps TRBD2 (7 bases). This specimen was PBMCs, taken before TCRalphabeta/CD19-depleted stem cell transplant. This sequence was found in a boy younger than 10 with acute lymphoblastic leukemia, due to receive a stem cell transplant. CDR3 residues: CSADGGGRTDTQYF. The CDR3 DNA reads as TGCAGTGCCGACGGCGGGGGCCGCACAGATACGCAGTATTTT.